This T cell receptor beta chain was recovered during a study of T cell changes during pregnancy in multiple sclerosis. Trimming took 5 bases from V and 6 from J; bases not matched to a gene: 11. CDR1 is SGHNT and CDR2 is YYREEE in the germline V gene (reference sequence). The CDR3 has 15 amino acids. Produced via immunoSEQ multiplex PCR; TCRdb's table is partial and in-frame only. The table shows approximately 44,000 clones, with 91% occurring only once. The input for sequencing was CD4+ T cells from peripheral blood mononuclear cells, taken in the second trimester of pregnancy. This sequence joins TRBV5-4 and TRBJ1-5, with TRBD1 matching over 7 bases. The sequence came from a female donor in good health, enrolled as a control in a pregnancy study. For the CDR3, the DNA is TGTGCCAGCAGTATATACGGACAGGATAGTCAGCCCCAGCATTTT. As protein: CASSIYGQDSQPQHF.